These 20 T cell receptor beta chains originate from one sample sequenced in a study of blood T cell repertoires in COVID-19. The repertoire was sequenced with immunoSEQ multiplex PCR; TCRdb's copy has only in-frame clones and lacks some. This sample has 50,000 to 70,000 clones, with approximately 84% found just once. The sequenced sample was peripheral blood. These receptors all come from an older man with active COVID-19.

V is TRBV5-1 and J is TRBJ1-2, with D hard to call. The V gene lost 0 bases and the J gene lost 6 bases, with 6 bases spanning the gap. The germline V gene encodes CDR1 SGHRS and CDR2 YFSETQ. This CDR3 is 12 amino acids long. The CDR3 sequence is CASSLAGDGYTF. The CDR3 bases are TGCGCCAGCAGCTTGGCCGGGGATGGCTACACCTTC.

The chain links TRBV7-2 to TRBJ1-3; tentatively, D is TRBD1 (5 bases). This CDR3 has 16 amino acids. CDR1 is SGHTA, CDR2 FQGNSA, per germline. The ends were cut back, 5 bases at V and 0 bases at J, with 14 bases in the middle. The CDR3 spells CASSLVGQTSGNTIYF. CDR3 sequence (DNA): TGTGCCAGCAGCCTGGTGGGGCAGACCTCTGGAAACACCATATATTTT.

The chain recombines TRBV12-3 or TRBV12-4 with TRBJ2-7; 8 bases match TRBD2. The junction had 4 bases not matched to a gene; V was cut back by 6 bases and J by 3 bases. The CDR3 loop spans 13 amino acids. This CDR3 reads CASSRLAYYEQYF. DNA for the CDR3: TGTGCCAGCAGCCGACTAGCGTACTACGAGCAGTACTTC.

In DNA form, the CDR3 reads TGCGCCAGCAGCTCACAGGGGGCATATGGAGATACGCAGTATTTT. Protein product: CASSSQGAYGDTQYF. The chain carries TRBV5-1 and TRBJ2-3; 9 nucleotides line up with TRBD1. CDR3 size: 15 residues. V gave up 3 bases and J gave up 5 bases; unmatched junction bases: 7. Per the germline V gene, CDR1 is SGHRS and CDR2 is YFSETQ.

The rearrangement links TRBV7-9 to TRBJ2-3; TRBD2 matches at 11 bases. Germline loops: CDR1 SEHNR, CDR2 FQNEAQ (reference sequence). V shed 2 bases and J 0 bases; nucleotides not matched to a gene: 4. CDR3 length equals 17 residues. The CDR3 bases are TGTGCCAGCAGCTTATCGGGACTAGCGGAAAGCACAGATACGCAGTATTTT. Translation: CASSLSGLAESTDTQYF.

Written as DNA, the CDR3 is TGTGCCAGCAGCTTTCTGGGGGCGGACAATCAGCCCCAGCATTTT. This translates into CASSFLGADNQPQHF. The chain uses TRBV5-5 and TRBJ1-5; D is perhaps TRBD1 (6 bases). CDR1 is SGHKS and CDR2 is YYEKEE in the germline V gene (reference sequence). This CDR3 has 15 residues. V shed 2 bases and J shed 3 bases, with 12 bases lying between them.

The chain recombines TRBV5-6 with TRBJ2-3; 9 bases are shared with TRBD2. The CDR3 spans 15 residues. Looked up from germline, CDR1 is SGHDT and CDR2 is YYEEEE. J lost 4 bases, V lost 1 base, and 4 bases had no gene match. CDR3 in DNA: TGTGCCAGCAGCTTGTTGGGACTAGCCTCAGATACGCAGTATTTT. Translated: CASSLLGLASDTQYF.

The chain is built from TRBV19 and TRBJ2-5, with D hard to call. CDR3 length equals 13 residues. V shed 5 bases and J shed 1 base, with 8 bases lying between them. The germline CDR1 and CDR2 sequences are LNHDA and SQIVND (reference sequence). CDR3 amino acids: CASSPGLQETQYF. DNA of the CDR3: TGTGCCAGTAGTCCCGGTCTCCAAGAGACCCAGTACTTC.

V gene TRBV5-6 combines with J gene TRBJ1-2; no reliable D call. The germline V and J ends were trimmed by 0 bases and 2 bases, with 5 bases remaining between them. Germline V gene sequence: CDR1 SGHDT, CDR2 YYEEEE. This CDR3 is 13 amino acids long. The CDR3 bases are TGTGCCAGCAGCTTGGCAGGAAACTATGGCTACACCTTC. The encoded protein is CASSLAGNYGYTF.

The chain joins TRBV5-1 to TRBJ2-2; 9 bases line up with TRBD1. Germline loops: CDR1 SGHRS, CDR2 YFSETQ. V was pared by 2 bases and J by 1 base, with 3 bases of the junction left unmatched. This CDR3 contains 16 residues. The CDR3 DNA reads TGCGCCAGCAGCTTACAGGGGGCGGGGAACACCGGGGAGCTGTTTTTT. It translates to CASSLQGAGNTGELFF.

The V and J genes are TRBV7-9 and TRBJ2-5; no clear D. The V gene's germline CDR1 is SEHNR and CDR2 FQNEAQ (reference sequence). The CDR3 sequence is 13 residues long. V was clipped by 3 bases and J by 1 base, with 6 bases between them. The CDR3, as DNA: TGTGCCAGCAGCTTCGAGTTCCAAGAGACCCAGTACTTC. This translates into CASSFEFQETQYF.

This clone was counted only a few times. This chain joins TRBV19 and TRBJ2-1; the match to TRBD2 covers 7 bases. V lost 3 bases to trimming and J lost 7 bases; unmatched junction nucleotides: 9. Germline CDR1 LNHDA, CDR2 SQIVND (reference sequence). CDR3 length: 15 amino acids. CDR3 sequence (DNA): TGTGCCAGTAGTATTGGGGGGGGAATTATTAATGAGCAGTTCTTC. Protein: CASSIGGGIINEQFF.

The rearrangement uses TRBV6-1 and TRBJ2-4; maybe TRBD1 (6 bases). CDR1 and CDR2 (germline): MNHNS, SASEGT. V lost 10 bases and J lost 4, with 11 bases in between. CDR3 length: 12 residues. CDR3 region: CATVGGKNIQYF. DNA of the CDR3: TGTGCCACCGTAGGGGGTAAAAACATTCAGTACTTC.

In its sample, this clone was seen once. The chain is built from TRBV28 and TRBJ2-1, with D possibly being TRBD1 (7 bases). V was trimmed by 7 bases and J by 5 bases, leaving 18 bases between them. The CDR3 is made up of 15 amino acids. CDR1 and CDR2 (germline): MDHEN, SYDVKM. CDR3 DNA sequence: TGTGCCAGCACCCCAGGGGGGAAGCCTGACAATGAGCAGTTCTTC. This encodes CASTPGGKPDNEQFF. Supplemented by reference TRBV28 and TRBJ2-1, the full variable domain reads DVKVTQSSRYLVKRTGEKVFLECVQDMDHENMFWYRQDPGLGLRLIYFSYDVKMKEKGDIPEGYSVSREKKERFSLILESASTNQTSMYLCASTPGGKPDNEQFFGPGTRLTVL.

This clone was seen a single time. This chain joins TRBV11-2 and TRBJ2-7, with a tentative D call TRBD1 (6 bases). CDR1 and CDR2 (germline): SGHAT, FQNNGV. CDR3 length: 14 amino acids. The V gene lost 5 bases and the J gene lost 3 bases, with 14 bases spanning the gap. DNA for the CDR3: TGTGCCAGCAGCGGAGGACAGCTAAACTACGAGCAGTACTTC. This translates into CASSGGQLNYEQYF. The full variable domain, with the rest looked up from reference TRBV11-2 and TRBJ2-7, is EAGVAQSPRYKIIEKRQSVAFWCNPISGHATLYWYQQILGQGPKLLIQFQNNGVVDDSQLPKDRFSAERLKGVDSTLKIQPAKLEDSAVYLCASSGGQLNYEQYFGPGTRLTVT.

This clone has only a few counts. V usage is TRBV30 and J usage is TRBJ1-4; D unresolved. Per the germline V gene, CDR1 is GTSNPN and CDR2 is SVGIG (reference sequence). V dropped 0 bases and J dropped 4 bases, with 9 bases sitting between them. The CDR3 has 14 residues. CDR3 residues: CAWSVGAYNEKLFF. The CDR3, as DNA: TGTGCCTGGAGTGTTGGAGCATATAATGAAAAACTGTTTTTT.

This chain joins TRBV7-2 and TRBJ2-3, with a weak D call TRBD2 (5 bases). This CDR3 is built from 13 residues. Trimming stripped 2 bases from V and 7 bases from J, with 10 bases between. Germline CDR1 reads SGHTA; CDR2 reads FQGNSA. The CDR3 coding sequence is TGTGCCAGCAGCTTACGGTTAGCGAATACGCAGTATTTT. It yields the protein CASSLRLANTQYF.

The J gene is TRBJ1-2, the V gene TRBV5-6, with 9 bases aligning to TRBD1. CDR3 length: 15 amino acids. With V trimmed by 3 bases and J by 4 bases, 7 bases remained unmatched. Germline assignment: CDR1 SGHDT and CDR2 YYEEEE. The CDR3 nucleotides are TGTGCCAGCAGCTGGGGGGGACAGGGAGTCTATGGCTACACCTTC. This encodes CASSWGGQGVYGYTF.

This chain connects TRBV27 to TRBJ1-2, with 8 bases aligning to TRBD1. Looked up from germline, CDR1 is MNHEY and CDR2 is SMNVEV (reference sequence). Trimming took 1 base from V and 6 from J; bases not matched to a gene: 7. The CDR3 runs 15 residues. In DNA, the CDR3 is TGTGCCAGCAGTTTATTGGGACAGGAGGAGAATGGCTACACCTTC. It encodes CASSLLGQEENGYTF.

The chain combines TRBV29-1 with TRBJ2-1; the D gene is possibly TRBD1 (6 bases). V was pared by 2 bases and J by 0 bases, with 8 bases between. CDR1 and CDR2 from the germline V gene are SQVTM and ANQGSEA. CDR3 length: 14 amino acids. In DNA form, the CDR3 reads TGCAGCGTTGAACGGACAGCCTCCTACAATGAGCAGTTCTTC. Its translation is CSVERTASYNEQFF.